Presented here are 28 T cell receptor beta chains from one specimen sequenced in a study of cytomegalovirus exposure and HLA in healthy donors. In the PCR, 60 Vbeta and 13 Jbeta primers were used. TCRdb's table, derived via immunoSEQ multiplex PCR, lists solely in-frame clones and lacks some. This table holds about 150,000 clones, roughly 80% found once. The specimen was PBMCs. These receptors all come from a woman in her 40s in good health and CMV-seronegative.

The chain carries TRBV27 and TRBJ1-5; TRBD1 is a possible D gene (6 bases). Germline values: CDR1 MNHEY, CDR2 SMNVEV (reference sequence). The CDR3 extends over 13 amino acids. The V end lost 7 bases, the J end lost 4 bases, and 11 bases lay between the germline ends. The CDR3 region has the DNA TGTGCCAGCAAACTAACAGGGAATCAGCCCCAGCATTTT. Translating it yields CASKLTGNQPQHF.

A single count supports this clone. The J gene is TRBJ1-1, the V gene TRBV28; D might be TRBD1 (6 bases). Germline values: CDR1 MDHEN, CDR2 SYDVKM. The CDR3 loop spans 16 amino acids. V lost 1 base to trimming and J lost 0 bases, with 12 bases between them. Written as DNA, the CDR3 is TGTGCCAGCAGTTTATTGGGGCAGGGGTTGAACACTGAAGCTTTCTTT. It encodes CASSLLGQGLNTEAFF.

CDR3 in amino acids: CASKGQDQETQYF. In DNA form, the CDR3 reads TGCGCCAGCAAGGGACAGGACCAAGAGACCCAGTACTTC. The chain couples TRBV5-1 to TRBJ2-5, with 8 bases lining up with TRBD1. V was pared by 6 bases and J by 0 bases, with 1 base of the junction left unmatched. The CDR3 extends over 13 amino acids. Germline loops: CDR1 SGHRS, CDR2 YFSETQ. The whole variable domain, filled in from reference TRBV5-1 and TRBJ2-5, reads KAGVTQTPRYLIKTRGQQVTLSCSPISGHRSVSWYQQTPGQGLQFLFEYFSETQRNKGNFPGRFSGRQFSNSRSEMNVSTLELGDSALYLCASKGQDQETQYFGPGTRLLVL.

The rearrangement links TRBV2 to TRBJ2-7; TRBD2 is a possible D gene (6 bases). The CDR3 covers 14 residues. Germline CDR1 is SNHLY and CDR2 is FYNNEI. V lost 7 bases and J lost 2, with 15 bases in between. Here the CDR3 reads CASKIGRGTYEQYF. The CDR3 DNA is TGTGCCAGCAAAATTGGACGGGGGACCTACGAGCAGTACTTC.

The V call is TRBV5-1, the J call TRBJ2-7; the match to TRBD1 covers 8 bases. V shed 3 bases, J shed 3 bases, and the junction held 8 bases outside the gene matches. CDR3 length: 15 residues. Germline V CDR1 and CDR2: SGHRS, YFSETQ. The DNA of the CDR3 is TGCGCCAGCAGCTGGGGGACAGGAGAATTCTACGAGCAGTACTTC. It is translated as CASSWGTGEFYEQYF.

The J gene is TRBJ2-2, the V gene TRBV5-1, with a possible D match to TRBD1 (6 bases). Trimming took off 2 bases at V and 0 bases at J, with 8 bases between the two ends. The CDR3 is made up of 15 amino acids. Germline V gene lookup returns CDR1 SGHRS and CDR2 YFSETQ. In nucleotides, the CDR3 is TGCGCCAGCAGCTTTAGGACAGCGAACACCGGGGAGCTGTTTTTT. Translated, it gives CASSFRTANTGELFF.

The gene calls are TRBV2 and TRBJ1-5; TRBD1 agrees at 12 bases. Germline-derived CDR1 and CDR2 are SNHLY and FYNNEI. The CDR3 has 15 residues. The V gene end was trimmed by 5 bases and the J gene end by 6 bases; junction bases not matched to a gene: 5. CDR3 loop: CASSRDRGLGQPQHF. Here the CDR3 DNA reads TGTGCCAGCAGTAGGGACAGGGGGCTCGGTCAGCCCCAGCATTTT.

This chain links TRBV7-9 with TRBJ2-1; 8 bases are a match to TRBD1. V shed 3 bases and J 10 bases; nucleotides not matched to a gene: 8. The CDR3 spans 14 residues. Germline V gene sequence: CDR1 SEHNR, CDR2 FQNEAQ (reference sequence). In DNA, the CDR3 is TGTGCCAGCAGCTTGGGTCAGGGGGCAAGGGAGCAGTTCTTC. The encoded protein is CASSLGQGAREQFF.

The chain couples TRBV19 to TRBJ1-4; D gene uncertain. Trimming cost V 1 base and J 4 bases, with 7 bases left between them. Germline V lookup: CDR1 LNHDA, CDR2 SQIVND (reference sequence). There are 14 residues in the CDR3. The CDR3 DNA follows: TGTGCCAGTAGTATAGGGCAAAGTAATGAAAAACTGTTTTTT. This encodes CASSIGQSNEKLFF.

The chain joins TRBV28 to TRBJ1-2, with TRBD1 matching over 8 bases. The germline gives CDR1 MDHEN, CDR2 SYDVKM. The length of the CDR3 is 17 residues. The ends lost 6 bases at V and 1 base at J; junction bases unmatched: 13. The CDR3 DNA is TGTGCCAGCAGATCCAACTTTGACAGGGGAATTAACTATGGCTACACCTTC. This gives the protein CASRSNFDRGINYGYTF.

The V and J genes are TRBV5-1 and TRBJ2-1; tentative D call: TRBD2 (5 bases). This CDR3 region has 11 residues. V was shortened by 5 bases and J by 7 bases, with 7 bases between the two germline ends. Germline CDR1 reads SGHRS; CDR2 reads YFSETQ. CDR3 region: CASRWENEQFF. In DNA, the CDR3 is TGCGCCAGCAGGTGGGAGAATGAGCAGTTCTTC.

This chain joins TRBV28 and TRBJ1-5; TRBD1 aligns across 7 bases. Per the germline V gene, CDR1 is MDHEN and CDR2 is SYDVKM. This CDR3 region has 15 residues. V trimming: 3 bases; J trimming: 3 bases; junction bases outside the gene matches: 5. The CDR3 nucleotides are TGTGCCAGCAGTTTGGGGGGACAGCACAATCAGCCCCAGCATTTT. Protein: CASSLGGQHNQPQHF.

This chain joins TRBV5-6 and TRBJ1-3; TRBD1 aligns across 11 bases. Germline V CDR1 and CDR2: SGHDT, YYEEEE. V was pared by 3 bases and J by 3 bases, with 14 bases of the junction left unmatched. The CDR3 is made up of 19 amino acids. As DNA, the CDR3 is TGTGCCAGCAGCTCCTCCGTAGGCCGGGACAGGGGGATTGGAAACACCATATATTTT. Its protein product is CASSSSVGRDRGIGNTIYF.

The chain links TRBV7-6 to TRBJ1-3, with D perhaps matching TRBD1 (5 bases). The V gene's germline CDR1 is SGHVS and CDR2 FNYEAQ. The V end was cut by 5 bases, the J end by 2 bases, with 13 bases between. The CDR3 totals 15 residues. The CDR3 bases are TGTGCCAGCAGCCCCCAGAGCAGGGCTGGAAACACCATATATTTT. Translation gives CASSPQSRAGNTIYF.

The chain combines TRBV6-7 with TRBJ2-3; no definite D call. TRBV6-7 is known as an ORF, though its function is uncertain. This CDR3 region has 14 residues. Trimming shortened V by 6 bases and J by 3 bases, and 13 bases separated the two germline ends. The DNA for the CDR3 is TGTGCCAGCAGAACCTCCCGAGGTACAGATACGCAGTATTTT. It is translated as CASRTSRGTDTQYF.

This rearrangement joins TRBV12-5 to TRBJ2-3; D is possibly TRBD1 (5 bases). CDR1 and CDR2 (germline): LGHNT, FRNRAP. The CDR3 runs 16 residues. With 0 bases removed from V and 1 base from J, the gap between germline ends came to 11 bases. The CDR3 region is CASGLVGAEGTDTQYF. Written as DNA, the CDR3 is TGTGCTAGTGGTTTGGTAGGGGCAGAGGGCACAGATACGCAGTATTTT.

The rearrangement links TRBV10-3 to TRBJ1-1; D may be TRBD1 (6 bases). CDR3 length: 12 residues. With 3 bases removed from V and 4 bases from J, the gap between germline ends came to 6 bases. Per the germline V gene, CDR1 is ENHRY and CDR2 is SYGVKD. In DNA, the CDR3 is TGTGCCATCAGTGAACAGGGCACTGAAGCTTTCTTT. This encodes CAISEQGTEAFF.

This sequence joins TRBV6-6 and TRBJ1-1; possible D gene TRBD1, 5 bases. Per the germline V gene, CDR1 is MNHNY and CDR2 is SVGAGI (reference sequence). V lost 6 bases, J lost 6 bases, and 23 bases lay in between. This CDR3 spans 16 amino acids. The CDR3 sequence is CASRGRSGVRRAEAFF. The CDR3 region has the DNA TGTGCCAGCAGGGGGCGGTCTGGGGTGAGACGGGCTGAAGCTTTCTTT.

The rearrangement uses TRBV6-4 and TRBJ1-6, with unresolved D. The CDR3 runs to 15 residues. The germline V gene has CDR1 MRHNA and CDR2 SNTAGT. The ends were cut back, 2 bases at V and 7 bases at J, with 12 bases in the middle. CDR3 loop: CASSDEVRTNSPLHF. The DNA for the CDR3 is TGTGCCAGCAGTGACGAGGTCAGAACCAATTCACCCCTCCACTTT.

The V and J genes are TRBV7-9 and TRBJ2-2; no firm D call. The germline V gene has CDR1 SEHNR and CDR2 FQNEAQ (reference sequence). This CDR3 contains 14 residues. Trimming stripped 1 base from V and 2 bases from J, with 5 bases between. Here the CDR3 reads CASSLGHNTGELFF. The CDR3 coding sequence is TGTGCCAGCAGCTTAGGACATAACACCGGGGAGCTGTTTTTT.

This clone has just a few counts. V and J are TRBV6-5 and TRBJ1-1; 7 positions agree with TRBD1. J gave up 10 bases and V 5 bases, and 10 bases lay outside the gene matches. CDR1 is MNHEY and CDR2 is SVGAGI in the germline V gene. The CDR3 covers 13 residues. CDR3 sequence (DNA): TGTGCCAGCAGTCTTTTACAGGGGCAGGGAGCTTTCTTT. Translation gives CASSLLQGQGAFF.

The CDR3 here is CASSLAGKPEETQYF. CDR3 nucleotide sequence: TGCGCCAGCAGCTTGGCCGGTAAACCCGAAGAGACCCAGTACTTC. The chain couples TRBV5-1 to TRBJ2-5; no reliable D call. From germline, CDR1 is SGHRS and CDR2 YFSETQ. Deletions cut 0 bases from V and 3 bases from J, with 12 bases between. The CDR3 contains 15 residues.

This chain joins TRBV6-1 and TRBJ1-1; TRBD1 is a possible D gene (5 bases). Trimming cost V 10 bases and J 0 bases, with 15 bases left between them. The CDR3 is made up of 14 amino acids. The germline V gene encodes CDR1 MNHNS and CDR2 SASEGT. CDR3 DNA sequence: TGTGCCACCGGTCCCAGGGTTCTGAACACTGAAGCTTTCTTT. Translated, it gives CATGPRVLNTEAFF.

The chain joins TRBV28 to TRBJ1-2, with D maybe TRBD1 (5 bases). The germline V gene has CDR1 MDHEN and CDR2 SYDVKM. The CDR3 has 14 residues. V was clipped by 3 bases and J by 4 bases, with 12 bases between them. Here the CDR3 DNA reads TGTGCCAGCAGTTTGCGACAGATTCCCTATGGCTACACCTTC. Protein: CASSLRQIPYGYTF.

The J gene is TRBJ1-4, the V gene TRBV18; D call uncertain. Germline V CDR1 and CDR2: KGHSH, LQKENI. This CDR3 contains 17 residues. Trimming stripped 6 bases from V and 8 bases from J, with 25 bases between. This CDR3 is CASSPQSGGVKKEKLFF. CDR3 in DNA: TGTGCCAGCTCGCCTCAGAGCGGCGGGGTCAAGAAGGAAAAACTGTTTTTT.

This chain joins TRBV7-9 and TRBJ1-4, with D possibly TRBD1 on 5 matching bases. The CDR3 loop spans 18 amino acids. Germline CDR1 is SEHNR and CDR2 is FQNEAQ (reference sequence). Trimming cost V 1 base and J 0 bases, with 15 bases left between them. CDR3 region: CASSLVFGGVATNEKLFF. In DNA, the CDR3 is TGTGCCAGCAGCTTAGTTTTCGGGGGAGTTGCAACTAATGAAAAACTGTTTTTT.

The genes are TRBV6-5 and TRBJ1-2; TRBD1 is a possible D gene (5 bases). Germline CDR1 reads MNHEY; CDR2 reads SVGAGI. The CDR3 is 13 residues long. V lost 5 bases to trimming and J lost 7 bases, with 14 bases between them. The CDR3 region has the DNA TGTGCCAGCAGTACCGGGACTAGTCCTGGCTACACCTTC. Its translation: CASSTGTSPGYTF.

The rearrangement links TRBV19 to TRBJ2-1, with TRBD2 matching 12 bases. With V trimmed by 7 bases and J by 6 bases, 10 bases remained unmatched. Germline V gene lookup returns CDR1 LNHDA and CDR2 SQIVND (reference sequence). The CDR3 spans 16 residues. The CDR3 protein is CASTFSSGGAANEQFF. The CDR3 bases are TGTGCCAGTACCTTTTCTAGCGGGGGGGCCGCCAATGAGCAGTTCTTC.